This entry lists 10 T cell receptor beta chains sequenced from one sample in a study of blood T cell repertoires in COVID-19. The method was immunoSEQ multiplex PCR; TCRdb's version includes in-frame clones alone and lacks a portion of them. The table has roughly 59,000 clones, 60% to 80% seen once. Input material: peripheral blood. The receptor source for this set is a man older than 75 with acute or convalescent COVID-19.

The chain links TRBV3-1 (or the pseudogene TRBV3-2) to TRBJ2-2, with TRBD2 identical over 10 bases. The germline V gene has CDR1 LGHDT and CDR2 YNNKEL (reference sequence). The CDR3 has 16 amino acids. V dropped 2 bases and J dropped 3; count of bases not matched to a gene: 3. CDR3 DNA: TGTGCCAGCAGCCAAAAACTAGCGGGGTACACCGGGGAGCTGTTTTTT. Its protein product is CASSQKLAGYTGELFF.

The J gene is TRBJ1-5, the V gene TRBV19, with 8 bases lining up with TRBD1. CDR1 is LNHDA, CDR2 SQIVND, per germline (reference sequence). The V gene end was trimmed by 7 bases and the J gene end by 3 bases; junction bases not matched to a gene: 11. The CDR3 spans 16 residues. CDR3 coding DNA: TGTGCCAGTAAGGGGACCGACAGGGGCGACAATCAGCCCCAGCATTTT. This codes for CASKGTDRGDNQPQHF.

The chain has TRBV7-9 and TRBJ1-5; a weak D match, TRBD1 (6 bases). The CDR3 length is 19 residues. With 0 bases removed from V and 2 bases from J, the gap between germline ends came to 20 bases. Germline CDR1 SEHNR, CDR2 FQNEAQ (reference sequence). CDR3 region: CASSLALGADPGRNQPQHF. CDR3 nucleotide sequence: TGTGCCAGCAGCTTAGCGCTGGGGGCAGACCCCGGACGCAATCAGCCCCAGCATTTT.

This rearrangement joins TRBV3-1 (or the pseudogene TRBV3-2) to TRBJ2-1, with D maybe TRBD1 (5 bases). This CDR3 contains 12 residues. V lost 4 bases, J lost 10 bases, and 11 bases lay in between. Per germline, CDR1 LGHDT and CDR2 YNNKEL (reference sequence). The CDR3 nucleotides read TGTGCCAGCAGCCCCGATAGGGGAGAGCAGTTCTTC. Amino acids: CASSPDRGEQFF.

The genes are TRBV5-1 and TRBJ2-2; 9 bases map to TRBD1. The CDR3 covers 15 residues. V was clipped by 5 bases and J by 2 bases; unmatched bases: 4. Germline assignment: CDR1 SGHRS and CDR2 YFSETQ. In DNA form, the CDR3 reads TGCGCCAGCAGGTATACAGGGGGCAACACCGGGGAGCTGTTTTTT. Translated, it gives CASRYTGGNTGELFF.

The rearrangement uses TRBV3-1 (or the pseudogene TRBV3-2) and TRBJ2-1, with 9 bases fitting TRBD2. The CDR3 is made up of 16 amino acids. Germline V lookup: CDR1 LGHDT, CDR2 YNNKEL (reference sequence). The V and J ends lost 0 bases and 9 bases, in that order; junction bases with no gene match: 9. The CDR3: CASSQEASGKGGEQFF. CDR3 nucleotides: TGTGCCAGCAGCCAAGAAGCTAGCGGGAAAGGGGGTGAGCAGTTCTTC.

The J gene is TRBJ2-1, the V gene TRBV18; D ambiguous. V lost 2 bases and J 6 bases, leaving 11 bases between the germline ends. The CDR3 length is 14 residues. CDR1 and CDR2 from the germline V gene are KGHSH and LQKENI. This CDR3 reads CASSPNQAFNEQFF. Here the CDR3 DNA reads TGTGCCAGCTCACCAAATCAGGCTTTCAATGAGCAGTTCTTC.

The CDR3 DNA is TGTGCCAGCAGCGGAGCTAGCGGTACCGGGGAGCTGTTTTTT. It translates to CASSGASGTGELFF. V is TRBV11-3 and J is TRBJ2-2; 7 nucleotides align to TRBD2. Trimming at V came to 5 bases and at J to 5 bases, leaving 5 bases not matched to a gene. The germline gives CDR1 SGHNT, CDR2 YENEEA. The CDR3 has 14 amino acids.

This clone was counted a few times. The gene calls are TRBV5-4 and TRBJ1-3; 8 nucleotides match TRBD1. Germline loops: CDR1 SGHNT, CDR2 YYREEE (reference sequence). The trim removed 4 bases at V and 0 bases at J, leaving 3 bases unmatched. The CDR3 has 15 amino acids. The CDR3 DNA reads TGTGCCAGCAGCCCCGGGACAGGCTCTGGAAACACCATATATTTT. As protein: CASSPGTGSGNTIYF.

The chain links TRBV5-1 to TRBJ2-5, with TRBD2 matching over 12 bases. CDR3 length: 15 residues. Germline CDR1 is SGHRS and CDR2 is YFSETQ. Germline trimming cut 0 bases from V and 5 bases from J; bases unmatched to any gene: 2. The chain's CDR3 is CASSLEGLAGETQYF. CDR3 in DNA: TGCGCCAGCAGCTTGGAGGGACTAGCGGGCGAGACCCAGTACTTC. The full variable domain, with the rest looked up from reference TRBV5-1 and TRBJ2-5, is KAGVTQTPRYLIKTRGQQVTLSCSPISGHRSVSWYQQTPGQGLQFLFEYFSETQRNKGNFPGRFSGRQFSNSRSEMNVSTLELGDSALYLCASSLEGLAGETQYFGPGTRLLVL.